One sample yielded the 7 T cell receptor beta chains listed below, sequenced in a study of vaccination and CD4 T cells after COVID-19 (dated by TCRdb to between 2021 and 2024). The method was PCR. The listed sequencing device is Illumina iSeq 100. DNA from cultured CD4+ T cells was subjected to TCR sequencing with the Oncomine TCR Beta short-read assay at the Johns Hopkins FTIC core. Starting from the raw public reads, TCRdb applied fastp trimming at Q25, assembled clones with MiXCR and retained in-frame beta chains. Duplicate CDR3 protein sequences are folded into a single record with the most common DNA and genes. The sample table holds about 15,000 distinct CDR3 sequences, of which roughly 74% were seen once. The ten largest account for 8% to 10% of the sample. Read against the paper, the sample's treatment or condition label means: approximately nine-day PBMC culture with coronavirus spike peptide pools or control peptides (ViraFEST assay).

Their recognized antigens are unknown. This material consisted of CD4+ T cells from blood, cultured in vitro, taken after SARS-CoV-2 vaccination. The origin of the receptors is a human donor who received a COVID-19 vaccine.

The chain has TRBV6-1 and TRBJ1-2; 10 bases map to TRBD1. Unmatched junction bases numbered 6, after V lost 10 bases and J lost 7 bases. CDR3 size: 12 residues. CDR1 is MNHNS and CDR2 is SASEGT in the germline V gene. Here the CDR3 reads CATRDRGTGYTF. Here the CDR3 DNA reads TGTGCCACGAGGGACAGGGGTACTGGCTACACCTTC.

The chain uses TRBV28 and TRBJ2-1; 14 bases line up with TRBD2. Trimming at V came to 7 bases and at J to 7 bases, leaving 3 bases not matched to a gene. This CDR3 has 14 residues. The V gene's germline CDR1 is MDHEN and CDR2 SYDVKM. The CDR3 loop reads CASIRLAGGNEQFF. The CDR3 DNA is TGTGCCAGCATACGACTAGCGGGGGGGAATGAGCAGTTCTTC.

The chain couples TRBV12-3 or TRBV12-4 to TRBJ1-3; the D is unclear. V was shortened by 3 bases and J by 0 bases, with 6 bases between the two germline ends. This CDR3 has 14 residues. The CDR3 protein is CASSLRDSGNTIYF. The CDR3 bases are TGTGCCAGCAGTTTGCGGGACTCTGGAAACACCATATATTTT.

The chain has TRBV12-3 or TRBV12-4 and TRBJ2-7, with D possibly TRBD2 on 6 matching bases. The V and J ends lost 7 bases and 4 bases respectively, with 11 bases between them. The CDR3 sequence is 12 residues long. The CDR3 spells CASTTGGYEQYF. In nucleotides, the CDR3 is TGTGCCAGCACCACCGGAGGGTACGAGCAGTACTTC.

This sequence joins TRBV19 and TRBJ1-1, with TRBD1 matching 9 bases. The CDR3 is made up of 15 amino acids. The V gene's germline CDR1 is LNHDA and CDR2 SQIVND (reference sequence). After removal of 5 bases from V and 2 bases from J, the junction contained 6 bases not matched to a gene. CDR3 sequence reads: CASSVTTGGNTEAFF. The DNA of the CDR3 is TGTGCCAGTAGTGTGACGACAGGGGGAAACACTGAAGCTTTCTTT. Supplemented by reference TRBV19 and TRBJ1-1, the full variable domain reads DGGITQSPKYLFRKEGQNVTLSCEQNLNHDAMYWYRQDPGQGLRLIYYSQIVNDFQKGDIAEGYSVSREKKESFPLTVTSAQKNPTAFYLCASSVTTGGNTEAFFGQGTRLTVV.

This clonotype was seen more than once but under ten times. This rearrangement joins TRBV7-2 to TRBJ1-2; D is perhaps TRBD1 (6 bases). Trimming removed 2 bases at V and 2 bases at J, with 15 bases between. The germline CDR1 and CDR2 sequences are SGHTA and FQGNSA. This CDR3 region has 16 residues. The chain's CDR3 is CASSLMGGASNYGYTF. CDR3 DNA: TGTGCCAGCAGCTTAATGGGGGGCGCATCCAACTATGGCTACACCTTC.

This clonotype is a singleton in its sample. This sequence joins TRBV19 and TRBJ2-2; D unclear. CDR1 is LNHDA, CDR2 SQIVND, per germline (reference sequence). The CDR3 has 15 residues. Trimming left V 4 bases short and J 0 bases short, with 9 bases between. CDR3 region: CASSKSQTNTGELFF. In DNA form, the CDR3 reads TGTGCCAGTAGTAAAAGCCAGACGAACACCGGGGAGCTGTTTTTT.